The 29 T cell receptor beta chains given below trace back to one sample, sequenced in a study of shared clonotypes between healthy human individuals. The protocol was immunoSEQ multiplex PCR, while the TCRdb copy is restricted to in-frame clones and leaves out a portion. The top ten clones hold over 1.3% of a sample with over a million clones, roughly 75% of them seen once. Sequencing was performed on memory CD4+ T cells sorted from blood. Subset defined: CD45RA-negative fraction. Receptor source: a man younger than 30 in good health.

This chain connects TRBV10-1 to TRBJ1-5; possibly TRBD1 for D (6 bases). V was shortened by 4 bases and J by 0 bases, with 10 bases between the two germline ends. The length of the CDR3 is 15 residues. In germline, CDR1 is WNHNN, CDR2 SYGVQD (reference sequence). CDR3 DNA: TGCGCCAGCAGTGCGGTCAGGGGTAGCAATCAGCCCCAGCATTTT. Protein sequence: CASSAVRGSNQPQHF.

Details on this clone: Other DNA sequences in this specimen translate into the identical CDR3. This sequence joins TRBV13 and TRBJ2-7; no clear D. This CDR3 contains 14 residues. V shed 2 bases and J shed 0 bases, with 8 bases lying between them. Germline V gene lookup returns CDR1 PRHDT and CDR2 FYEKMQ (reference sequence). The DNA for the CDR3 is TGTGCCAGCAGCTTACCAGGCGGCTCCTACGAGCAGTACTTC. As protein: CASSLPGGSYEQYF.

This clone was counted a single time. A read error is likely here: a far larger clone is one base away. The same CDR3 arises from other DNA sequences in this sample as well. The V and J genes are TRBV5-1 and TRBJ1-1; D remains ambiguous. Trimming took off 0 bases at V and 0 bases at J, with 3 bases between the two ends. CDR3 length: 13 residues. Germline CDR1 SGHRS, CDR2 YFSETQ. The CDR3 DNA sequence: TGCGCCAGCAGCTTGGACATGAACACTGAAGCTTTCTTT. Translation: CASSLDMNTEAFF.

The rearrangement uses TRBV6-6 and TRBJ2-3; 7 bases are a match to TRBD2. Germline values: CDR1 MNHNY, CDR2 SVGAGI (reference sequence). J was trimmed by 4 bases and V by 8 bases; bases with no gene match: 12. This CDR3 is 15 amino acids long. The CDR3 here is CASRRGAGVSDTQYF. The CDR3 region has the DNA TGTGCCAGCCGACGCGGGGCGGGAGTTTCAGATACGCAGTATTTT.

The chain combines TRBV28 with TRBJ2-7, with 7 positions matching TRBD1. Unmatched junction bases numbered 5, after V lost 9 bases and J lost 3 bases. CDR3 length: 12 amino acids. CDR1 MDHEN and CDR2 SYDVKM come from the germline V gene. As DNA, the CDR3 is TGTGCCAGTAATTACAGGGGCTACGAGCAGTACTTC. Its translation: CASNYRGYEQYF.

The rearrangement uses TRBV5-1 and TRBJ2-2, with 9 positions matching TRBD2. The V gene end was trimmed by 6 bases and the J gene end by 6 bases; junction bases not matched to a gene: 6. The germline V gene encodes CDR1 SGHRS and CDR2 YFSETQ. The CDR3 has 14 residues. DNA for the CDR3: TGCGCCAGCACCGGGACTAGCCTCGCCGGGGAGCTGTTTTTT. The encoded protein is CASTGTSLAGELFF.

The chain has TRBV6-5 and TRBJ1-2; TRBD1 agrees at 7 bases. With V trimmed by 5 bases and J by 2 bases, 8 bases remained unmatched. Germline CDR1 reads MNHEY; CDR2 reads SVGAGI. The CDR3 contains 15 residues. The CDR3 DNA sequence: TGTGCCAGCAGTCGAGGGGGCGCCGGAAACTATGGCTACACCTTC. The encoded protein is CASSRGGAGNYGYTF.

The chain has TRBV7-9 and TRBJ1-6; perhaps TRBD1 as D (6 bases). CDR1 is SEHNR, CDR2 FQNEAQ, per germline (reference sequence). The CDR3 has 15 amino acids. V dropped 5 bases and J dropped 8 bases, with 16 bases sitting between them. The CDR3 DNA is TGTGCCAGCAGCACGACGGGGGGCGGGGATTCACCCCTCCACTTT. Translation: CASSTTGGGDSPLHF.

This chain uses TRBV11-2 with TRBJ2-7; D possibly corresponds to TRBD2 (6 bases). V shed 5 bases and J shed 5 bases, with 13 bases lying between them. Looked up from germline, CDR1 is SGHAT and CDR2 is FQNNGV. CDR3 length equals 13 residues. The CDR3 loop reads CASSPTRHDEQYF. The CDR3 region has the DNA TGTGCCAGCAGCCCGACTAGACATGACGAGCAGTACTTC. Together with reference TRBV11-2 and TRBJ2-7, the CDR3 gives the full variable domain: EAGVAQSPRYKIIEKRQSVAFWCNPISGHATLYWYQQILGQGPKLLIQFQNNGVVDDSQLPKDRFSAERLKGVDSTLKIQPAKLEDSAVYLCASSPTRHDEQYFGPGTRLTVT.

The chain carries TRBV18 and TRBJ2-2, with D perhaps assigned TRBD1 or TRBD2 (5 bases each). CDR1 and CDR2 (germline): KGHSH, LQKENI. This CDR3 has 16 residues. The V end lost 4 bases, the J end lost 2 bases, and 14 bases lay between the germline ends. Written as DNA, the CDR3 is TGTGCCAGCTCACTTTCCGGGACGGTTAACACCGGGGAGCTGTTTTTT. It codes for CASSLSGTVNTGELFF.

This clone was detected only a few times. The DNA for the CDR3 is TGCGCCAGCAGCCTGGGGGCTAATGAAAAACTGTTTTTT. It is translated as CASSLGANEKLFF. The genes are TRBV4-1 and TRBJ1-4, with D possibly TRBD1 on 5 matching bases. Trimming took off 4 bases at V and 3 bases at J, with 6 bases between the two ends. The germline V gene has CDR1 MGHRA and CDR2 YSYEKL. The CDR3 is 13 residues long.

Points on this clone: The sample carries other DNA sequences with the same CDR3. The gene calls are TRBV19 and TRBJ2-7, with D possibly being TRBD2 (6 bases). CDR1 is LNHDA, CDR2 SQIVND, per germline (reference sequence). The germline V and J ends were trimmed by 3 bases and 0 bases, with 9 bases remaining between them. The CDR3 totals 14 residues. The CDR3 here is CASSIGGSSYEQYF. The CDR3 nucleotides read TGTGCCAGTAGTATCGGAGGGAGCTCCTACGAGCAGTACTTC.

The CDR3 DNA reads TGTGCCTGGACCGGGACAGGCGGCACCGGGGAGCTGTTTTTT. Amino acid sequence: CAWTGTGGTGELFF. The chain has TRBV30 and TRBJ2-2; 8 bases line up with TRBD1. The length of the CDR3 is 14 residues. J gave up 4 bases and V 4 bases, and 5 bases lay outside the gene matches. Germline V gives CDR1 GTSNPN, CDR2 SVGIG (reference sequence).

V usage is TRBV5-3 and J usage is TRBJ1-5; no reliable D call. TRBV5-3 is an ORF for which the function is uncertain. The CDR3 consists of 17 residues. V shed 1 base and J shed 0 bases, with 14 bases lying between them. CDR3 sequence: CARSLCGLSHSNQPQHF. In DNA form, the CDR3 reads TGTGCCAGAAGCTTGTGTGGATTGTCCCATAGCAATCAGCCCCAGCATTTT.

CDR3 sequence: CASSLGRGQGNEQFF. CDR3 in DNA: TGTGCCAGCAGCTTGGGCCGTGGGCAGGGTAATGAGCAGTTCTTC. The chain has TRBV5-4 and TRBJ2-1; D perhaps matches TRBD1 (5 bases). The CDR3 sequence is 15 residues long. Trimming cost V 0 bases and J 7 bases, with 14 bases left between them. Germline V lookup: CDR1 SGHNT, CDR2 YYREEE (reference sequence).

This clone was found once. The sample carries other DNA sequences with the same CDR3. J is TRBJ2-5 and V is TRBV19; TRBD2 agrees at 10 bases. This CDR3 comprises 15 residues. In germline, CDR1 is LNHDA, CDR2 SQIVND (reference sequence). The junction had 12 bases not matched to a gene; V was cut back by 9 bases and J by 5 bases. CDR3 coding DNA: TGTGCCAGCAGAAGCGGGCTAGCGGGAGCTGAGACCCAGTACTTC. This encodes CASRSGLAGAETQYF.

V is TRBV7-2 and J is TRBJ1-6, with a tentative D call TRBD1 (5 bases). This CDR3 comprises 15 residues. V gave up 1 base and J gave up 7 bases, with 11 bases separating them. Germline assignment: CDR1 SGHTA and CDR2 FQGNSA. CDR3 amino acids: CASSLGLGGNSPLHF. In DNA form, the CDR3 reads TGTGCCAGCAGCTTAGGCTTGGGGGGGAATTCACCCCTCCACTTT.

The J gene is TRBJ2-5, the V gene TRBV6-5; D uncertain. This CDR3 comprises 12 residues. The V gene's germline CDR1 is MNHEY and CDR2 SVGAGI. The V end was cut by 6 bases, the J end by 7 bases, with 12 bases between. CDR3 in amino acids: CASRSVGTTQYF. CDR3 nucleotide sequence: TGTGCCAGCAGATCTGTTGGTACGACCCAGTACTTC.

This clone has just a few counts. The chain carries TRBV30 and TRBJ1-6; possible D gene TRBD1, 6 bases. The CDR3 has 13 residues. CDR1 GTSNPN and CDR2 SVGIG come from the germline V gene (reference sequence). V was trimmed by 4 bases and J by 7 bases, leaving 11 bases between them. CDR3 protein: CAWIRTENSPLHF. In nucleotides, the CDR3 is TGTGCCTGGATACGGACAGAAAATTCACCCCTCCACTTT.

This clone appeared once. The chain recombines TRBV19 with TRBJ1-1; no definite D call. The CDR3 totals 13 residues. In germline, CDR1 is LNHDA, CDR2 SQIVND (reference sequence). Trimming pared 5 bases from V and 5 bases from J, leaving 12 bases between. The CDR3 DNA follows: TGTGCCAGTAGTTCCAGACGAAAGACTGAAGCTTTCTTT. Protein sequence: CASSSRRKTEAFF. Combining the CDR3 with reference TRBV19 and TRBJ1-1 gives the whole variable domain DGGITQSPKYLFRKEGQNVTLSCEQNLNHDAMYWYRQDPGQGLRLIYYSQIVNDFQKGDIAEGYSVSREKKESFPLTVTSAQKNPTAFYLCASSSRRKTEAFFGQGTRLTVV.

Concerning this clone itself: This specimen includes other DNA sequences encoding the same CDR3. V gene TRBV5-6 combines with J gene TRBJ1-4; 8 bases line up with TRBD1. CDR3 length: 13 residues. The junction had 0 bases not matched to a gene; V was cut back by 0 bases and J by 8 bases. Germline values: CDR1 SGHDT, CDR2 YYEEEE. CDR3 loop: CASSLDRGEKLFF. CDR3 coding DNA: TGTGCCAGCAGCTTGGACAGGGGGGAAAAACTGTTTTTT. The full variable domain, with the rest looked up from reference TRBV5-6 and TRBJ1-4, is DAGVTQSPTHLIKTRGQQVTLRCSPKSGHDTVSWYQQALGQGPQFIFQYYEEEERQRGNFPDRFSGHQFPNYSSELNVNALLLGDSALYLCASSLDRGEKLFFGSGTQLSVL.

Details on this clone: Other DNA sequences of this sample code for an identical CDR3. V gene TRBV4-1 combines with J gene TRBJ2-1; 10 bases line up with TRBD2. CDR3 length: 16 amino acids. Germline CDR1 and CDR2: MGHRA and YSYEKL. With 3 bases clipped from V and 4 bases from J, the junction kept 6 bases outside the gene matches. CDR3 amino acids: CASSQAGLATYNEQFF. DNA of the CDR3: TGCGCCAGCAGCCAGGCGGGACTAGCGACATACAATGAGCAGTTCTTC.

The rearrangement links TRBV2 to TRBJ2-2; D possibly matches TRBD1 or TRBD2 (5 bases each). The CDR3 length is 15 residues. CDR1 SNHLY and CDR2 FYNNEI come from the germline V gene. The ends were cut back, 7 bases at V and 4 bases at J, with 16 bases in the middle. The CDR3 nucleotides read TGTGCCAGCACCGACGGGACCAATCCCACCGGGGAGCTGTTTTTT. Encoded protein: CASTDGTNPTGELFF.

The chain joins TRBV7-2 to TRBJ2-1; TRBD1 agrees at 7 bases. Germline assignment: CDR1 SGHTA and CDR2 FQGNSA. The CDR3 runs to 15 residues. Trimming took 1 base from V and 3 from J; bases not matched to a gene: 3. The CDR3: CASSLGQGNYNEQFF. The CDR3 DNA is TGTGCCAGCAGCTTAGGACAGGGAAACTACAATGAGCAGTTCTTC.

The chain has TRBV19 and TRBJ2-7; tentative D call: TRBD1 (5 bases). CDR3 size: 13 residues. Germline CDR1 is LNHDA and CDR2 is SQIVND (reference sequence). With 3 bases removed from V and 3 bases from J, the gap between germline ends came to 9 bases. Here the CDR3 reads CASSMARGYEQYF. CDR3 nucleotide sequence: TGTGCCAGTAGTATGGCTAGGGGCTACGAGCAGTACTTC.

The chain joins TRBV11-2 to TRBJ2-3; 7 positions agree with TRBD2. The CDR3 spans 17 residues. Germline loops: CDR1 SGHAT, CDR2 FQNNGV. The V and J ends lost 2 bases and 3 bases, in that order; junction bases with no gene match: 11. In DNA form, the CDR3 reads TGTGCCAGCAGCTTACCTAGCGGTTGGCTGGAAACAGATACGCAGTATTTT. Its translation is CASSLPSGWLETDTQYF.

The CDR3 is CASSDYRGFNQPQHF. The CDR3, as DNA: TGTGCCAGCAGTGACTACAGGGGGTTCAATCAGCCCCAGCATTTT. The rearrangement links TRBV2 to TRBJ1-5; TRBD1 matches at 8 bases. The CDR3 is 15 amino acids. Trimming at V came to 3 bases and at J to 3 bases, leaving 4 bases not matched to a gene. Germline V CDR1 and CDR2: SNHLY, FYNNEI.

This chain connects TRBV18 to TRBJ1-3; D unresolved. This CDR3 has 14 residues. Trimming pared 3 bases from V and 2 bases from J, leaving 8 bases between. CDR1 and CDR2 from the germline V gene are KGHSH and LQKENI. CDR3 in amino acids: CASSPVPAGNTIYF. The DNA for the CDR3 is TGTGCCAGCTCACCTGTCCCCGCTGGAAACACCATATATTTT.

The chain uses TRBV15 and TRBJ2-3, with TRBD2 matching 10 bases. V lost 6 bases, J lost 2 bases, and 8 bases stayed unmatched. The CDR3 sequence is 16 residues long. CDR1 and CDR2 (germline): LNHNV, YYDKDF (reference sequence). CDR3 DNA sequence: TGTGCCACCAGTTTCAGCGGGAGGGGGCACACAGATACGCAGTATTTT. This codes for CATSFSGRGHTDTQYF.